The clone carrying this TCR beta chain came up many times. Its specificity is not known. Combining iRepertoire HTBI primers with Arm-PCR of CDR3 regions, the authors built TCR beta libraries. One entry per CDR3 protein results from TCRdb running MiXCR on the multiplex PCR reads. The repertoire holds more than 300,000 distinct CDR3 sequences, roughly 10% seen once, with 15% to 20% in the top ten. The time point was: newly diagnosed GD, antithyroid drugs for less than 3 months. TCR sequences were obtained from RNA taken from PBMCs. This record comes from a study of regulatory T cells in long-lasting Graves disease. Study-wide results and limits: The study examined only peripheral blood, not thyroid tissue.

This CDR3 is 12 amino acids long. CDR1 is SGHVS, CDR2 FQNEAQ, per germline. Trimming stripped 8 bases from V and 0 bases from J, with 7 bases between. The sample was also reused in another study, on T cells in Graves' hyperthyroidism and ophthalmopathy.

The sequence was obtained from a woman under 30 with Graves disease. Sequencing was performed on peripheral blood mononuclear cells (PBMCs), taken at new diagnosis, from a patient treated with antithyroid drugs. The genes are TRBV7-8 and TRBJ1-1, with D uncertain. CDR3 sequence: CASGGMNTEAFF. DNA for the CDR3: TGTGCCAGCGGTGGAATGAACACTGAAGCTTTCTTT.